This entry lists 16 T cell receptor beta chains sequenced from one sample in a study of T cell changes during pregnancy in multiple sclerosis. Using immunoSEQ multiplex PCR, the repertoire was profiled, and TCRdb retains in-frame clones only, with some absent. The sample lists about 100,000 clones; about nine tenths were seen once. Sequenced here: peripheral blood, sampled in the second trimester of pregnancy. The receptors were gathered from a female donor in good health, enrolled as a control in a pregnancy study.

In its sample, this clone was seen once. The chain carries TRBV5-1 and TRBJ2-7; TRBD1 aligns across 8 bases. Germline-derived CDR1 and CDR2 are SGHRS and YFSETQ. The CDR3 length is 17 residues. With 4 bases clipped from V and 2 bases from J, the junction kept 14 bases outside the gene matches. The CDR3 nucleotides read TGCGCCAGCAGCCTTGGGTCTGGACAGGGTGGGCCCTACGAGCAGTACTTC. Translation gives CASSLGSGQGGPYEQYF.

The chain employs TRBV19 and TRBJ2-7; no clear D gene. This CDR3 has 15 residues. Germline V gene data show CDR1 as LNHDA and CDR2 as SQIVND (reference sequence). The V end was cut by 1 base, the J end by 4 bases, with 14 bases between. The CDR3 nucleotides are TGTGCCAGTAGTATAGTCGGGTCAGAATTTTACGAGCAGTACTTC. Amino acids: CASSIVGSEFYEQYF.

The V and J genes are TRBV27 and TRBJ1-6; 8 nucleotides align to TRBD1. CDR1 is MNHEY and CDR2 is SMNVEV in the germline V gene (reference sequence). This CDR3 has 18 residues. J was trimmed by 7 bases and V by 4 bases; bases with no gene match: 15. The CDR3 sequence: CASSSIPPRTGTNSPLHF. As DNA, the CDR3 is TGTGCCAGCAGTTCGATACCACCTCGGACAGGGACCAATTCACCCCTCCACTTT.

The rearrangement joins TRBV5-4 to TRBJ2-7, with D unresolved. Germline V gene lookup returns CDR1 SGHNT and CDR2 YYREEE (reference sequence). This CDR3 comprises 13 residues. With 9 bases removed from V and 1 base from J, the gap between germline ends came to 14 bases. CDR3 loop: CATVDEVSYEQYF. As DNA, the CDR3 is TGTGCCACCGTGGATGAGGTTTCCTACGAGCAGTACTTC. Supplemented by reference TRBV5-4 and TRBJ2-7, the full variable domain reads ETGVTQSPTHLIKTRGQQVTLRCSSQSGHNTVSWYQQALGQGPQFIFQYYREEENGRGNFPPRFSGLQFPNYSSELNVNALELDDSALYLCATVDEVSYEQYFGPGTRLTVT.

CDR3 in amino acids: CASSVSGTTLGLTEAFF. As DNA, the CDR3 is TGTGCCAGCAGCGTATCCGGGACAACATTGGGCCTCACTGAAGCTTTCTTT. The chain employs TRBV9 and TRBJ1-1, with D perhaps TRBD1 (6 bases). The CDR3 covers 17 residues. V was shortened by 1 base and J by 4 bases, with 20 bases between the two germline ends. Germline V gene lookup returns CDR1 SGDLS and CDR2 YYNGEE.

The J gene is TRBJ2-3, the V gene TRBV27; D ambiguous. The CDR3 has 14 amino acids. The V gene lost 5 bases and the J gene lost 3 bases, with 12 bases spanning the gap. CDR1 and CDR2 from the germline V gene are MNHEY and SMNVEV (reference sequence). The CDR3 region is CASSPAAATDTQYF. CDR3 DNA sequence: TGTGCCAGCAGTCCCGCCGCGGCAACAGATACGCAGTATTTT.

The V call is TRBV2, the J call TRBJ1-4; 8 bases line up with TRBD1. After removal of 5 bases from V and 8 bases from J, the junction contained 16 bases not matched to a gene. The CDR3 spans 17 residues. In germline, CDR1 is SNHLY, CDR2 FYNNEI. In nucleotides, the CDR3 is TGTGCCAGCAGTCCAGACAGGGGCGGACCGCGTGAAGAAAAACTGTTTTTT. Its protein is CASSPDRGGPREEKLFF.

This clone has only a few counts. The genes are TRBV5-1 and TRBJ1-6, with TRBD1 as a possible D gene (5 bases). The CDR3 runs to 22 residues. Trimming stripped 0 bases from V and 3 bases from J, with 28 bases between. Germline V gives CDR1 SGHRS, CDR2 YFSETQ. CDR3 amino acids: CASSLVGQGIKGDSYYNSPLHF. CDR3 DNA sequence: TGCGCCAGCAGCTTGGTTGGGCAAGGGATAAAAGGCGACAGTTACTATAATTCACCCCTCCACTTT.

CDR3 in amino acids: CASSLETGNYGYTF. The CDR3 nucleotides read TGTGCCAGCAGCTTAGAGACAGGGAACTATGGCTACACCTTC. The chain joins TRBV7-8 to TRBJ1-2, with 7 nucleotides matching TRBD1. The CDR3 sequence is 14 residues long. V was pared by 1 base and J by 2 bases, with 1 base of the junction left unmatched. CDR1 and CDR2 from the germline V gene are SGHVS and FQNEAQ.

The chain recombines TRBV27 with TRBJ1-1; 10 nucleotides align to TRBD1. The CDR3 contains 14 residues. Germline values: CDR1 MNHEY, CDR2 SMNVEV (reference sequence). The ends lost 3 bases at V and 5 bases at J; junction bases unmatched: 3. The CDR3 spells CASSLGQGWTEAFF. The CDR3 DNA is TGTGCCAGCAGTTTGGGACAGGGGTGGACTGAAGCTTTCTTT.

J is TRBJ1-6 and V is TRBV6-5; no definite D call. The CDR3 is 14 amino acids. Germline lookup yields CDR1 MNHEY and CDR2 SVGAGI. Trimming pared 0 bases from V and 6 bases from J, leaving 6 bases between. The CDR3 bases are TGTGCCAGCAGTTACTCGTACAGTAATTCACCCCTCCACTTT. Its protein product is CASSYSYSNSPLHF.

V and J are TRBV19 and TRBJ2-7; D perhaps matches TRBD1 (5 bases). This CDR3 has 12 amino acids. Germline V gene data show CDR1 as LNHDA and CDR2 as SQIVND (reference sequence). Trimming shortened V by 9 bases and J by 7 bases, and 16 bases separated the two germline ends. CDR3 bases: TGTGCCAGCAGGAAAAAACCAGGGGAGCAGTACTTC. Translated: CASRKKPGEQYF.

The V call is TRBV10-2, the J call TRBJ2-1, with a weak D call TRBD2 (6 bases). The CDR3 contains 12 residues. V was trimmed by 6 bases and J by 7 bases, leaving 10 bases between them. Germline CDR1 reads WSHSY; CDR2 reads SAAADI. The CDR3 reads CASSSGVNEQFF. The CDR3 nucleotides are TGCGCCAGCAGCTCGGGGGTTAATGAGCAGTTCTTC.

The chain is built from TRBV27 and TRBJ2-1, with 9 bases lining up with TRBD2. This CDR3 is built from 17 residues. In germline, CDR1 is MNHEY, CDR2 SMNVEV (reference sequence). After removal of 3 bases from V and 7 bases from J, the junction contained 13 bases not matched to a gene. This CDR3 is CASSFRGGGARWNEQFF. Here the CDR3 DNA reads TGTGCCAGCAGTTTCCGAGGCGGGGGGGCTAGGTGGAATGAGCAGTTCTTC.

V and J are TRBV6-1 and TRBJ1-5; no reliable D call. V lost 2 bases and J 11 bases, leaving 7 bases between the germline ends. The CDR3 runs 11 residues. Looked up from germline, CDR1 is MNHNS and CDR2 is SASEGT. CDR3 bases: TGTGCCAGCAGTGAATGGCGGACCCAGCATTTT. It specifies CASSEWRTQHF.

V and J are TRBV18 and TRBJ1-1; possible D gene TRBD1, 6 bases. This CDR3 region has 14 residues. V lost 5 bases to trimming and J lost 5 bases, with 15 bases between them. Germline-derived CDR1 and CDR2 are KGHSH and LQKENI. The CDR3 is CASSSFTGRTEAFF. The CDR3 nucleotides are TGTGCCAGCTCATCATTTACAGGGCGGACTGAAGCTTTCTTT.